The TCR beta chain described here comes from a study of T cells in Graves' hyperthyroidism and ophthalmopathy. TCR beta CDR3 regions were amplified from RNA. With the HTBI primer set, the TCR CDR3 went through a first round of RT-PCR. TCRdb reanalysed the multiplex PCR reads using MiXCR and keeps one entry per CDR3 protein. The sample lists 600,000 to 800,000 distinct CDR3 sequences, around 40% occurring once. Losses at the gene ends were 6 bases for V and 10 bases for J; bases not matched to a gene: 3. Per the germline V gene, CDR1 is MDHEN and CDR2 is SYDVKM. CDR3 size: 13 residues. No progression to ophthalmopathy during 18 months of follow-up defined stable disease.

The chain joins TRBV28 to TRBJ2-2; 12 positions agree with TRBD2. The clonotype was recovered from a woman aged 40 to 50 with Graves' hyperthyroidism. Sequencing was done on a sample of blood. The CDR3 is CASSGTSGLELFF. The CDR3 DNA follows: TGTGCCAGCAGCGGGACTAGCGGGTTGGAGCTGTTTTTT.